This TCR beta chain was sequenced during a study of shared clonotypes between healthy human individuals. TCRdb's copy holds only in-frame clones and misses some; the assay was immunoSEQ multiplex PCR. The sample consists of 150,000 to 200,000 clones, about 68% of them appearing once. V lost 0 bases to trimming and J lost 13 bases, with 9 bases between them. This CDR3 contains 12 residues. Germline V gene sequence: CDR1 SNHLY, CDR2 FYNNEI. This clone was detected a few times. The chain links TRBV2 to TRBJ1-4; no clear D gene. This receptor was identified in a young man in good health. Sequenced: memory CD4+ T cells sorted from blood. As to subset: CD45RA-negative fraction. The CDR3 is CASSEAPLSLFF. The CDR3, as DNA: TGTGCCAGCAGTGAAGCGCCGTTGTCACTGTTTTTT. The variable domain in full, with the rest retrieved from reference TRBV2 and TRBJ1-4, is EPEVTQTPSHQVTQMGQEVILRCVPISNHLYFYWYRQILGQKVEFLVSFYNNEISEKSEIFDDQFSVERPDGSNFTLKIRSTKLEDSAMYFCASSEAPLSLFFGSGTQLSVL.